The 21 T cell receptor beta chains reported below all come from one sample, sequenced in a study of blood T cell repertoires in COVID-19 (dated by TCRdb to 2020 to 2021). Library preparation employed the immunoSEQ multiplex PCR assay. TCRdb provides this immuneACCESS table in a form limited to in-frame rearrangements. Some clones are lacking; in checked studies, under half of them reflect an unresolved V gene, and why the rest are absent is not known. This sample has approximately 180,000 clones in its table, and roughly 85% of those were observed once. Roughly 21% of the sample comes from the top ten. The sequencing input was peripheral blood. The receptors come from a man in his sixties with active or convalescent COVID-19.

The rearrangement uses TRBV12-3 or TRBV12-4 and TRBJ2-5, with D hard to call. Deletions cut 1 base from V and 3 bases from J, with 6 bases between. The CDR3 consists of 13 residues. CDR3 sequence: CASSLGAEETQYF. The CDR3 coding sequence is TGTGCCAGCAGTTTAGGGGCTGAAGAGACCCAGTACTTC.

This clone was seen just once. V usage is TRBV11-2 and J usage is TRBJ2-1, with D tentatively TRBD1 (5 bases). CDR3 length equals 16 residues. Trimming shortened V by 3 bases and J by 6 bases, and 18 bases separated the two germline ends. Looked up from germline, CDR1 is SGHAT and CDR2 is FQNNGV. CDR3 in amino acids: CASSLAAGRAANEQFF. CDR3 DNA sequence: TGTGCCAGCAGCTTGGCGGCAGGGCGAGCCGCCAATGAGCAGTTCTTC. Drawing the rest from reference TRBV11-2 and TRBJ2-1, the complete variable domain is EAGVAQSPRYKIIEKRQSVAFWCNPISGHATLYWYQQILGQGPKLLIQFQNNGVVDDSQLPKDRFSAERLKGVDSTLKIQPAKLEDSAVYLCASSLAAGRAANEQFFGPGTRLTVL.

V gene TRBV23-1 combines with J gene TRBJ1-1; 8 bases fit TRBD1. TRBV23-1 is recorded as an ORF, its role being uncertain. The CDR3 extends over 16 amino acids. After removal of 4 bases from V and 0 bases from J, the junction contained 7 bases not matched to a gene. In DNA, the CDR3 is TGCGCCAGCAGTCCCGGCAAGACAGGGGTGAACACTGAAGCTTTCTTT. Amino acids: CASSPGKTGVNTEAFF.

The chain combines TRBV2 with TRBJ2-4; D is ambiguous. The CDR3 contains 12 residues. The germline gives CDR1 SNHLY, CDR2 FYNNEI. Deletions cut 5 bases from V and 3 bases from J, with 5 bases between. The CDR3, as DNA: TGTGCCAGCAGTACGGGCAAAAACATTCAGTACTTC. This sequence encodes CASSTGKNIQYF.

V is TRBV19 and J is TRBJ2-2; TRBD2 matches 8 bases. The germline V gene encodes CDR1 LNHDA and CDR2 SQIVND (reference sequence). The CDR3 extends over 16 amino acids. V lost 5 bases, J lost 0 bases, and 5 bases stayed unmatched. The CDR3 sequence: CASSRAGGTNTGELFF. Written as DNA, the CDR3 is TGTGCCAGTAGTCGGGCGGGGGGAACGAACACCGGGGAGCTGTTTTTT.

V and J are TRBV7-7 and TRBJ2-2, with TRBD1 identical over 10 bases. Germline CDR1 reads SSHAT; CDR2 reads FNYEAQ (reference sequence). This CDR3 region has 15 residues. The V gene end was trimmed by 3 bases and the J gene end by 6 bases; junction bases not matched to a gene: 4. The CDR3 bases are TGTGCCAGCAGCTTTAGGACAGGGGGGGCCGGGGAGCTGTTTTTT. Amino acid sequence: CASSFRTGGAGELFF.

This rearrangement joins TRBV21-1 to TRBJ1-5; TRBD1, the D gene given by the table, was not confirmed from the DNA. TRBV21-1 is shown as a pseudogene. This CDR3 region has 17 residues. The CDR3, as DNA: TGTGCCAGCAGCAAAAAAACAGGGGTTTATAGCAATCAGCCCCAGCATTTT. Its translation is CASSKKTGVYSNQPQHF.

Details on this clone: Other DNA sequences within the sample encode an identical CDR3. The chain couples TRBV30 to TRBJ1-3; no reliable D call. Per germline, CDR1 GTSNPN and CDR2 SVGIG (reference sequence). The V and J ends lost 3 bases and 4 bases respectively, with 13 bases between them. This CDR3 has 14 residues. CDR3 protein: CAWSPSTGGNTIYF. Written as DNA, the CDR3 is TGTGCCTGGAGCCCATCGACCGGGGGAAACACCATATATTTT.

The table lists this clone with a count of one. The rearrangement links TRBV20-1 to TRBJ2-5; D unresolved. The CDR3 has 13 amino acids. The germline gives CDR1 DFQATT, CDR2 SNEGSKA (reference sequence). V gave up 3 bases and J gave up 5 bases, with 13 bases separating them. The CDR3 DNA reads as TGCAGTGCTAGTAAAAACAGCCAGGAGACCCAGTACTTC. It yields the protein CSASKNSQETQYF.

This clone was seen a single time. This chain connects TRBV9 to TRBJ2-3, with TRBD1 identical over 8 bases. Germline lookup yields CDR1 SGDLS and CDR2 YYNGEE. V gave up 0 bases and J gave up 3 bases; unmatched junction bases: 12. The CDR3 has 18 amino acids. The CDR3 bases are TGTGCCAGCAGCGTAGTCCCAGTAGCAGGGGGCAAGACAGATACGCAGTATTTT. The encoded protein is CASSVVPVAGGKTDTQYF.

The J gene is TRBJ2-5, the V gene TRBV14; no firm D call. CDR1 is SGHDN, CDR2 FVKESK, per germline. The V and J ends lost 4 bases and 7 bases respectively, with 7 bases between them. The CDR3 has 11 residues. Here the CDR3 DNA reads TGTGCCAGCAGCCTCCTAGGGACCCAGTACTTC. Amino acids: CASSLLGTQYF.

The chain links TRBV12-5 to TRBJ1-6; D perhaps matches TRBD1 (5 bases). There are 13 residues in the CDR3. Germline CDR1 is LGHNT and CDR2 is FRNRAP. Between the trimmed V and J ends, which lost 1 base and 8 bases, there was a span of 6 bases. DNA for the CDR3: TGTGCTAGTGGTTTGGAACAGGATTCACCCCTCCACTTT. Amino acid sequence: CASGLEQDSPLHF.

V and J are TRBV6-4 and TRBJ2-3; 7 bases are a match to TRBD1. The germline V gene encodes CDR1 MRHNA and CDR2 SNTAGT. This CDR3 region has 15 residues. The trim removed 6 bases at V and 8 bases at J, leaving 14 bases unmatched. Written as DNA, the CDR3 is TGTGCCAGCAGCCACACGACAGGGCCGACGGGTACGCAGTATTTT. Its protein is CASSHTTGPTGTQYF.

This chain connects TRBV5-1 to TRBJ1-1; a weak D match, TRBD1 (6 bases). Germline CDR1 SGHRS, CDR2 YFSETQ. Trimming took 2 bases from V and 4 from J, leaving 18 bases between them. The CDR3 has 16 amino acids. Here the CDR3 DNA reads TGCGCCAGCAGCTTTGAGGGGAGGGGGGATGTCACTGAAGCTTTCTTT. Translation gives CASSFEGRGDVTEAFF.

The genes are TRBV9 and TRBJ2-1; 7 bases match TRBD2. CDR3 length equals 15 residues. Trimming took 0 bases from V and 8 from J; bases not matched to a gene: 8. Germline-derived CDR1 and CDR2 are SGDLS and YYNGEE. The CDR3 region is CASSVGGGSVDEQFF. CDR3 nucleotides: TGTGCCAGCAGCGTAGGCGGCGGGAGTGTCGATGAGCAGTTCTTC.

The V call is TRBV5-1, the J call TRBJ2-5; D is perhaps TRBD2 (7 bases). CDR1 SGHRS and CDR2 YFSETQ come from the germline V gene. V was shortened by 4 bases and J by 4 bases, with 20 bases between the two germline ends. The CDR3 loop spans 16 amino acids. The CDR3 here is CASSPAGALGIETQYF. Here the CDR3 DNA reads TGCGCCAGCAGCCCGGCGGGGGCCCTAGGGATAGAGACCCAGTACTTC.

The chain joins TRBV7-2 to TRBJ2-3; TRBD1 aligns across 12 bases. There are 15 residues in the CDR3. Trimming removed 5 bases from V and 6 bases from J; junction bases left unmatched: 6. Germline V gene data show CDR1 as SGHTA and CDR2 as FQGNSA. In nucleotides, the CDR3 is TGTGCCAGCAGCCCCGGGACAGGGGGCTTGGATACGCAGTATTTT. Translated: CASSPGTGGLDTQYF.

The rearrangement links TRBV6-1 to TRBJ1-2; D is unresolved. V shed 2 bases and J shed 4 bases, with 11 bases lying between them. Germline assignment: CDR1 MNHNS and CDR2 SASEGT. The CDR3 has 14 residues. CDR3 region: CASSEQVGVYGYTF. Written as DNA, the CDR3 is TGTGCCAGCAGTGAACAGGTGGGCGTCTATGGCTACACCTTC.

The chain has TRBV24-1 and TRBJ2-2; perhaps TRBD2 as D (5 bases). Looked up from germline, CDR1 is KGHDR and CDR2 is SFDVKD. The CDR3 covers 13 residues. Trimming cost V 3 bases and J 8 bases, with 9 bases left between them. The CDR3 loop reads CATSDPPGGELFF. For the CDR3, the DNA is TGTGCCACCAGTGATCCACCGGGGGGGGAGCTGTTTTTT.

The chain employs TRBV7-9 and TRBJ2-1; D is possibly TRBD1 (5 bases). CDR1 and CDR2 (germline): SEHNR, FQNEAQ (reference sequence). V lost 2 bases to trimming and J lost 6 bases, with 17 bases between them. The CDR3 spans 16 residues. CDR3 region: CASSLQGFISSNEQFF. CDR3 sequence (DNA): TGTGCCAGCAGCTTACAGGGATTTATCTCGTCCAATGAGCAGTTCTTC.

This chain connects TRBV5-1 to TRBJ1-4, with 8 bases fitting TRBD1. V lost 4 bases and J lost 0; bases outside the gene matches: 8. CDR1 and CDR2 from the germline V gene are SGHRS and YFSETQ. The CDR3 has 17 amino acids. The CDR3 nucleotides are TGCGCCAGCAGCCTGACAGGGGCGATTACAACTAATGAAAAACTGTTTTTT. As protein: CASSLTGAITTNEKLFF. The full variable domain, rest sourced from reference TRBV5-1 and TRBJ1-4, is KAGVTQTPRYLIKTRGQQVTLSCSPISGHRSVSWYQQTPGQGLQFLFEYFSETQRNKGNFPGRFSGRQFSNSRSEMNVSTLELGDSALYLCASSLTGAITTNEKLFFGSGTQLSVL.